The rows below give T cell receptor beta chains drawn from one sample of a study of cytomegalovirus exposure and HLA in healthy donors. Profiling relied on immunoSEQ multiplex PCR, and the TCRdb table lists in-frame clones only, not all of them. The sample includes more than 140,000 clones, roughly 89% of them seen just once. Sequenced: PBMCs. The receptors originated from a woman under 30 in good health and CMV-seropositive. Each CDR3 is given with its conserved first and last residue. D genes are given only for firm matches. Where a row states a size, it is once, few, many or the class of an expanded clone; other rows omit it.

NA	TRBV7-6	TRBJ2-1	TRBD1	TGTGCCAGCAGCACCACCGGGACAGGGGGTAACAATGAGCAGTTCTTC	CASSTTGTGGNNEQFF
NA	TRBV5-1	TRBJ2-5	TRBD2	TGCGCCAGCACCCCGGGACTAGGAGAGACCCAGTACTTC	CASTPGLGETQYF
few	TRBV6-1	TRBJ1-5	NA	TGTGCCAGCAGTGAAGCGCTTCTAGGGGAGCCCCAGCATTTT	CASSEALLGEPQHF
NA	TRBV6-6	TRBJ2-7	NA	TGTGCCAGCAGTTACTCGCCCGGACTCGACGAGCAGTACTTC	CASSYSPGLDEQYF
NA	TRBV18	TRBJ2-1	TRBD2	TGTGCCAGCTCACCAGGGACTAGCGGGAGCAATGAGCAGTTCTTC	CASSPGTSGSNEQFF
NA	TRBV18	TRBJ2-7	NA	TGTGCCAGCTCACCGAGAGATACCCACGAGCAGTACTTC	CASSPRDTHEQYF
NA	TRBV7-9	TRBJ1-2	NA	TGTGCCAGCAGCTTACAGGGTGCTAACTATGGCTACACCTTC	CASSLQGANYGYTF
NA	TRBV28	TRBJ1-3	NA	TGTGCCAGCAGTCCCCCTGTGCGGGAGGCGCTAACTGGAAACACCATATATTTT	CASSPPVREALTGNTIYF
once	TRBV6-5	TRBJ2-1	TRBD2	TGTGCCAGCAGTTCGCCGGGACTAGTGAGCTATGAGCAGTTCTTC	CASSSPGLVSYEQFF
few	TRBV5-6	TRBJ1-5	TRBD1	TGTGCCAGCAGCCTACAGGGGGCTGGGCCCCAGCATTTT	CASSLQGAGPQHF
NA	TRBV4-2	TRBJ2-5	NA	TGTGCCAGCAGCCTCGCGGAGACCCAGTACTTC	CASSLAETQYF
NA	TRBV5-1	TRBJ2-7	TRBD2	TGCGCCAGCAGCTTGGTGCCTAGCGGGGCTCACTCCTACGAGCAGTACTTC	CASSLVPSGAHSYEQYF
few	TRBV2	TRBJ2-7	TRBD2	TGTGCCTCTAGCGGGGACTCCTACGAGCAGTACTTC	CASSGDSYEQYF
NA	TRBV30	TRBJ2-5	TRBD2	TGTGCCTGGAGTGTACCGGCTAGCGGGGAGACCCAGTACTTC	CAWSVPASGETQYF
once	TRBV9	TRBJ2-3	TRBD2	TGTGCCAGCAGCGTAGCTGGAGGGAGGGCAGATACGCAGTATTTT	CASSVAGGRADTQYF
NA	TRBV19	TRBJ2-1	NA	TGTGCCAGTAGTATCGGTCTCTTTAGACAGGCCAACACCTACAATGAGCAGTTCTTC	CASSIGLFRQANTYNEQFF
NA	TRBV7-3	TRBJ2-7	TRBD2	TGTGCCAGCAGCTTCGGGAGGGCCTCCGAGCAGTACTTC	CASSFGRASEQYF
NA	TRBV19	TRBJ2-5	TRBD2	TGTGCCAGTAGTAGGCTTCGGGAGGGAGGAGAGACCCAGTACTTC	CASSRLREGGETQYF
NA	TRBV5-4	TRBJ2-4	NA	TGTGCCAGCAGCTTGGAACAGGGAGGGAACATTCAGTACTTC	CASSLEQGGNIQYF
NA	TRBV30	TRBJ2-5	TRBD2	TGTGCCTTTCGACTAGCGGGAGGAGTAGAGACCCAGTACTTC	CAFRLAGGVETQYF
few	TRBV28	TRBJ1-2	NA	TGTGCCTCCAGTTTTCTGAACTATGGCTACACCTTC	CASSFLNYGYTF
NA	TRBV7-6	TRBJ1-1	NA	TGTGCCAGCAGCTTAGCGCAGGGTCGGACTGAAGCTTTCTTT	CASSLAQGRTEAFF
NA	TRBV27	TRBJ2-1	TRBD2	TGTGCCAGCAGTTTATCCCTAGCGGTTTACAATGAGCAGTTCTTC	CASSLSLAVYNEQFF
NA	TRBV6-5	TRBJ2-7	NA	TGTGCCAGCAGTTACGGGCATCCAACCTACGAGCAGTACTTC	CASSYGHPTYEQYF
NA	TRBV19	TRBJ2-1	NA	TGTGCCAGTAGGCACCGGGACTCCTCCTGGGAGCAGTTCTTC	CASRHRDSSWEQFF
NA	TRBV5-4	TRBJ2-7	TRBD2	TGTGCCAGCAGCTCCGGACTAGATCGCGACGAGCAGTACTTC	CASSSGLDRDEQYF
NA	TRBV6-5	TRBJ2-1	TRBD2	TGTGCCAGCAAACCGGGACTAGCGGACAATGAGCAGTTCTTC	CASKPGLADNEQFF
few	TRBV7-9	TRBJ1-2	TRBD1	TGTGCCAGCAGCTTTCCGGGACAGGGGACTTATGGCTACACCTTC	CASSFPGQGTYGYTF
once	TRBV29-1	TRBJ2-3	NA	TGCAGCGTAGGCGGGCTCACAGATACGCAGTATTTT	CSVGGLTDTQYF
NA	TRBV7-2	TRBJ1-1	NA	TGTGCCAGCAGCCCCGTGAACACTGAAGCTTTCTTT	CASSPVNTEAFF
NA	TRBV11-2	TRBJ2-7	NA	TGTGCCAGCAGCTTAGGAGAGTCCGCCGAGCAGTACTTC	CASSLGESAEQYF